This is a list of T cell receptor beta chains from one sample in a study of regulatory T cells in long-lasting Graves disease. Each CDR3 protein is one row after TCRdb ran MiXCR on the multiplex PCR reads. The top ten hold 13% of the sample, which has roughly 500,000 distinct CDR3 sequences, about 20% seen once. The sample in question was peripheral blood mononuclear cells (PBMCs), obtained when the disease was refractory, from a patient treated with antithyroid drugs. The receptor set was obtained from a female donor with Graves disease. Both conserved end residues are part of each CDR3. A D gene is named only where the DNA matches it firmly. Some rows mark clone size as missing; the rest say once, few, many or name a class of expanded clone.

V gene: TRBV6-5; clone size: many; J gene: TRBJ1-2; D gene: NA; CDR3 protein: CASSYTGDKSYGYTF; CDR3 DNA: TGTGCCAGCAGTTACACGGGGGATAAGAGCTATGGCTACACCTTC
V gene: TRBV28; clone size: many; J gene: TRBJ2-2; D gene: NA; CDR3 protein: CATRQPGLNTGELFF; CDR3 DNA: TGTGCCACCAGACAGCCGGGATTAAACACCGGGGAGCTGTTTTTT
V gene: TRBV11-2; clone size: NA; J gene: TRBJ2-7; D gene: TRBD1; CDR3 protein: CASSQDTGTGFNEQYF; CDR3 DNA: TGTGCCAGCAGCCAAGATACCGGGACAGGGTTTAACGAGCAGTACTTC
V gene: TRBV3-1; clone size: NA; J gene: TRBJ2-7; D gene: TRBD1; CDR3 protein: CASSQVRQGVGSYEQYF; CDR3 DNA: TGTGCCAGCAGCCAGGTTAGACAGGGTGTCGGGTCCTACGAGCAGTACTTC
V gene: TRBV2; clone size: many; J gene: TRBJ1-5; D gene: NA; CDR3 protein: CASSGDSNQPQHF; CDR3 DNA: TGTGCCAGCAGTGGGGACAGCAATCAGCCCCAGCATTTT
V gene: TRBV27; clone size: NA; J gene: TRBJ2-5; D gene: NA; CDR3 protein: CASSLMFGWETQYF; CDR3 DNA: TGTGCCAGCAGTTTAATGTTCGGGTGGGAGACCCAGTACTTC
V gene: TRBV28; clone size: many; J gene: TRBJ1-1; D gene: NA; CDR3 protein: CASSVPTGTTEAFF; CDR3 DNA: TGTGCCAGCAGTGTGCCGACAGGAACCACTGAAGCTTTCTTT
V gene: TRBV19; clone size: few; J gene: TRBJ1-1; D gene: NA; CDR3 protein: CASSDQEQGYTEAFF; CDR3 DNA: TGTGCCAGTAGTGACCAAGAACAGGGATACACTGAAGCTTTCTTT
V gene: TRBV12-3/TRBV12-4; clone size: many; J gene: TRBJ2-5; D gene: TRBD1; CDR3 protein: CASSSTGGSETQYF; CDR3 DNA: TGTGCCAGCAGTTCAACAGGGGGCTCAGAGACCCAGTACTTC
V gene: TRBV28; clone size: NA; J gene: TRBJ2-1; D gene: TRBD2; CDR3 protein: CASSLSGLAGADEQFF; CDR3 DNA: TGTGCCAGCAGTCTTTCGGGACTAGCGGGAGCGGATGAGCAGTTCTTC
V gene: TRBV19; clone size: NA; J gene: TRBJ1-5; D gene: NA; CDR3 protein: CASSIVGPLNQPQHF; CDR3 DNA: TGTGCCAGTAGTATCGTAGGGCCCCTCAATCAGCCCCAGCATTTT
V gene: TRBV11-3; clone size: many; J gene: TRBJ1-1; D gene: NA; CDR3 protein: CASSFGMGTEAFF; CDR3 DNA: TGTGCCAGCAGCTTCGGGATGGGGACTGAAGCTTTCTTT
V gene: TRBV15; clone size: few; J gene: TRBJ1-5; D gene: NA; CDR3 protein: CATSRGGGLSQPQHF; CDR3 DNA: TGTGCCACCAGCAGAGGGGGGGGGTTATCTCAGCCCCAGCATTTT
V gene: TRBV29-1; clone size: few; J gene: TRBJ1-5; D gene: NA; CDR3 protein: CSVGNSNQPQHF; CDR3 DNA: TGCAGCGTCGGTAATAGCAATCAGCCCCAGCATTTT
V gene: TRBV28; clone size: many; J gene: TRBJ2-7; D gene: NA; CDR3 protein: CASSLGHRQDF; CDR3 DNA: TGTGCCAGCAGTTTAGGGCACCGGCAGGACTTC
V gene: TRBV28; clone size: many; J gene: TRBJ1-2; D gene: NA; CDR3 protein: CASSPRALYGYTF; CDR3 DNA: TGTGCCAGCAGTCCCCGGGCATTATATGGCTACACCTTC
V gene: TRBV7-3; clone size: NA; J gene: TRBJ2-7; D gene: NA; CDR3 protein: CASSLLKKPYEQYF; CDR3 DNA: TGTGCCAGCAGCCTCCTAAAGAAGCCCTACGAGCAGTACTTC
V gene: TRBV7-6; clone size: many; J gene: TRBJ2-5; D gene: NA; CDR3 protein: CASSLEARPRGYETQYF; CDR3 DNA: TGTGCCAGCAGCTTAGAGGCTAGACCCCGCGGGTATGAGACCCAGTACTTC
V gene: TRBV7-9; clone size: many; J gene: TRBJ1-5; D gene: NA; CDR3 protein: CASSQGEAPQHF; CDR3 DNA: TGTGCCAGCAGCCAAGGTGAAGCTCCCCAGCATTTT
V gene: TRBV30; clone size: NA; J gene: TRBJ1-6; D gene: TRBD1; CDR3 protein: CAWSETTGGNSPLHF; CDR3 DNA: TGTGCCTGGAGTGAGACGACAGGGGGCAATTCACCCCTCCACTTT
V gene: TRBV28; clone size: many; J gene: TRBJ1-1; D gene: NA; CDR3 protein: CASRAAGISSPFEAFF; CDR3 DNA: TGTGCCAGCAGAGCTGCAGGGATATCTTCCCCCTTTGAAGCTTTCTTT
V gene: TRBV5-6; clone size: NA; J gene: TRBJ2-7; D gene: TRBD2; CDR3 protein: CASSYRRAGLYEQYF; CDR3 DNA: TGTGCCAGCAGCTATCGGAGAGCGGGACTTTACGAGCAGTACTTC
V gene: TRBV5-4; clone size: NA; J gene: TRBJ2-5; D gene: TRBD2; CDR3 protein: CASSPTSGRTETQYF; CDR3 DNA: TGTGCCAGCAGCCCGACTAGCGGGAGGACGGAGACCCAGTACTTC
V gene: TRBV20-1; clone size: NA; J gene: TRBJ1-2; D gene: NA; CDR3 protein: CSARLRQDFNYGYTF; CDR3 DNA: TGCAGTGCTAGGCTTCGACAGGATTTTAACTATGGCTACACCTTC
V gene: TRBV25-1; clone size: few; J gene: TRBJ1-6; D gene: NA; CDR3 protein: CASSEHQGGLANSPLHF; CDR3 DNA: TGTGCCAGCAGTGAACACCAAGGGGGACTTGCAAATTCACCCCTCCACTTT
V gene: TRBV6-2/TRBV6-3; clone size: many; J gene: TRBJ1-1; D gene: TRBD1; CDR3 protein: CASSSRGWDTEAFF; CDR3 DNA: TGTGCCAGCAGTTCCAGGGGGTGGGACACTGAAGCTTTCTTT
V gene: TRBV3-1; clone size: few; J gene: TRBJ1-5; D gene: NA; CDR3 protein: CASSPRGSQPQHF; CDR3 DNA: TGTGCCAGCAGCCCGCGGGGCAGTCAGCCCCAGCATTTT
V gene: TRBV19; clone size: few; J gene: TRBJ2-7; D gene: TRBD2; CDR3 protein: CASSSGSVNEQYF; CDR3 DNA: TGTGCCAGTAGTAGCGGGAGTGTGAACGAGCAGTACTTC
V gene: TRBV29-1; clone size: few; J gene: TRBJ2-7; D gene: NA; CDR3 protein: CSASTGNEQYF; CDR3 DNA: TGCAGCGCTTCCACAGGGAACGAGCAGTACTTC
V gene: TRBV3-1; clone size: NA; J gene: TRBJ1-6; D gene: TRBD1; CDR3 protein: CASSQVGGQGNSPLHF; CDR3 DNA: TGTGCCAGCAGCCAAGTGGGGGGACAGGGTAATTCACCCCTCCACTTT
V gene: TRBV13; clone size: NA; J gene: TRBJ2-7; D gene: TRBD1; CDR3 protein: CASSNPQQRDSSYEQYF; CDR3 DNA: TGTGCCAGCAGCAACCCTCAGCAACGGGACAGCTCCTACGAGCAGTACTTC
V gene: TRBV5-1; clone size: NA; J gene: TRBJ2-5; D gene: TRBD1; CDR3 protein: CASSSPGQGAWETQYF; CDR3 DNA: TGCGCCAGCAGCTCGCCGGGACAGGGGGCATGGGAGACCCAGTACTTC
V gene: TRBV19; clone size: few; J gene: TRBJ1-5; D gene: NA; CDR3 protein: CASSIESGFLNQPQHF; CDR3 DNA: TGTGCCAGTAGTATAGAGTCAGGATTCCTCAATCAGCCCCAGCATTTT
V gene: TRBV20-1; clone size: NA; J gene: TRBJ2-7; D gene: NA; CDR3 protein: CSAPIPGRLYEQYF; CDR3 DNA: TGCAGTGCCCCCATCCCGGGAAGACTCTACGAGCAGTACTTC
V gene: TRBV15; clone size: many; J gene: TRBJ2-1; D gene: TRBD1; CDR3 protein: CATSTPDRAGNEQFF; CDR3 DNA: TGTGCCACCAGCACCCCCGACAGGGCAGGCAATGAGCAGTTCTTC
V gene: TRBV9; clone size: NA; J gene: TRBJ1-1; D gene: NA; CDR3 protein: CASSVAGGAEAFF; CDR3 DNA: TGTGCCAGCAGCGTAGCTGGGGGCGCTGAAGCTTTCTTT
V gene: TRBV6-1; clone size: NA; J gene: TRBJ2-2; D gene: NA; CDR3 protein: CASRDRGGLWELFF; CDR3 DNA: TGTGCCAGCAGAGACAGGGGAGGGCTCTGGGAGCTGTTTTTT
V gene: TRBV7-2; clone size: NA; J gene: TRBJ2-7; D gene: TRBD2; CDR3 protein: CASSLEGTSGRYEQYF; CDR3 DNA: TGTGCCAGCAGCTTAGAGGGGACTAGCGGACGTTACGAGCAGTACTTC